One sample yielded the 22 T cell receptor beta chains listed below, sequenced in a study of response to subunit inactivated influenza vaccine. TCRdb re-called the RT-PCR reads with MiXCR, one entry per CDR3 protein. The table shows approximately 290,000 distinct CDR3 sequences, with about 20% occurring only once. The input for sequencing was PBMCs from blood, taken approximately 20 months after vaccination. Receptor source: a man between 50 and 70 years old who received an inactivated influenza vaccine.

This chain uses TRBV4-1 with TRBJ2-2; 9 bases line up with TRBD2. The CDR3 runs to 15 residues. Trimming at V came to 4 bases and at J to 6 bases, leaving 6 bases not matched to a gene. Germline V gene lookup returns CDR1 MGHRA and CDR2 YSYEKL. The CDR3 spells CASSLAGDRAGELFF. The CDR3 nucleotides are TGCGCCAGCAGCCTAGCGGGAGATAGGGCCGGGGAGCTGTTTTTT.

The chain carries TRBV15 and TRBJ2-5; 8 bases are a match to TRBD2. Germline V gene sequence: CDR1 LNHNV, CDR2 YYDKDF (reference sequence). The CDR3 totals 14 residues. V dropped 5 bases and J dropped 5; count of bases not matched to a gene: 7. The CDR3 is CATSLAGRVETQYF. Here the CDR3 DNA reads TGTGCCACCAGCTTAGCGGGACGGGTTGAGACCCAGTACTTC.

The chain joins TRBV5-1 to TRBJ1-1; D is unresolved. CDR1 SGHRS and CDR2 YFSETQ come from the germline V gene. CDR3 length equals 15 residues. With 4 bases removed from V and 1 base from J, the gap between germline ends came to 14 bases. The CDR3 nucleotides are TGCGCCAGCAGCATGGGAGGTAGTAGGAACACTGAAGCTTTCTTT. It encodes CASSMGGSRNTEAFF.

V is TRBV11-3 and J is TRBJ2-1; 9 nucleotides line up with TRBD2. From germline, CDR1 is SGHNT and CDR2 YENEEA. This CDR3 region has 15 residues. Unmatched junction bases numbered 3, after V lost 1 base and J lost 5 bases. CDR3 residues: CASSLGGTSNNEQFF. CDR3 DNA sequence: TGTGCCAGCAGCTTAGGGGGGACTAGCAACAATGAGCAGTTCTTC.

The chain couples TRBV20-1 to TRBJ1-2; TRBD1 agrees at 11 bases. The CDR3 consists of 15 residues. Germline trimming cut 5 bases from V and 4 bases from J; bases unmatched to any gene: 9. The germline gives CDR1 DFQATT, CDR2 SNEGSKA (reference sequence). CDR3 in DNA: TGCAGTGCTCGCATGGACAGGGGGCATTTCTATGGCTACACCTTC. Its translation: CSARMDRGHFYGYTF.

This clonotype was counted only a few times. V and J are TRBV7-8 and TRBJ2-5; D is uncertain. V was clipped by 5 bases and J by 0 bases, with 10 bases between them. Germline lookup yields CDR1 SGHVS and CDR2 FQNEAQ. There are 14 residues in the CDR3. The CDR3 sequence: CASSKPRYQETQYF. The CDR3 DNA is TGTGCCAGCAGCAAACCGCGTTACCAAGAGACCCAGTACTTC. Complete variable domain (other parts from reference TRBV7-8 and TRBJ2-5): GAGVSQSPRYKVAKRGQDVALRCDPISGHVSLFWYQQALGQGPEFLTYFQNEAQLDKSGLPSDRFFAERPEGSVSTLKIQRTQQEDSAVYLCASSKPRYQETQYFGPGTRLLVL.

CDR3 DNA: TGTGCCACCAGTGAAGGATACGGACTAGCTGATAACTCCTACAATGAGCAGTTCTTC. It codes for CATSEGYGLADNSYNEQFF. The chain employs TRBV24-1 and TRBJ2-1; 8 nucleotides line up with TRBD2. The CDR3 sequence is 19 residues long. V was pared by 4 bases and J by 0 bases, with 13 bases of the junction left unmatched. Germline loops: CDR1 KGHDR, CDR2 SFDVKD.

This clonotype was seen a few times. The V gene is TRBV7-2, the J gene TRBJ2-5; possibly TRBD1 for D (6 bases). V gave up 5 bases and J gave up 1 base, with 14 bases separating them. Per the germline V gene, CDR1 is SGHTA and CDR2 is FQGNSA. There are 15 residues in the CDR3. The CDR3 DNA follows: TGTGCCAGCAGCCGAAATACAGGGACCCAAGAGACCCAGTACTTC. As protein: CASSRNTGTQETQYF.

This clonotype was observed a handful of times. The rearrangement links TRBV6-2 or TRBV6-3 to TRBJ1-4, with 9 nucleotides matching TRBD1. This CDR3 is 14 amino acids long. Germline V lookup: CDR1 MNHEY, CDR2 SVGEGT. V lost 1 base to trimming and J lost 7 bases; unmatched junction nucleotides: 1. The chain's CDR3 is CASSYWTGVEKLFF. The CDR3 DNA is TGTGCCAGCAGTTACTGGACAGGGGTTGAAAAACTGTTTTTT.

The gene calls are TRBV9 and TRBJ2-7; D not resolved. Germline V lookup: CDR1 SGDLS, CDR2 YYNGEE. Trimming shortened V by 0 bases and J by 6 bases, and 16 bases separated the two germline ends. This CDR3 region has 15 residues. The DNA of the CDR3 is TGTGCCAGCAGCGTAGCAGGTAGTGGGTTTGCCGAGCAGTACTTC. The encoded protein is CASSVAGSGFAEQYF.

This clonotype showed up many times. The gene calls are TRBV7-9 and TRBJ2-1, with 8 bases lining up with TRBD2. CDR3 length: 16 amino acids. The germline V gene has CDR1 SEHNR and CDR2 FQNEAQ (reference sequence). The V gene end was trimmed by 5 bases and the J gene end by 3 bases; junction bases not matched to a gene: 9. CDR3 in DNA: TGTGCCAGCAGCCCCCCTGGCAGCGGGAGCTACAATGAGCAGTTCTTC. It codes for CASSPPGSGSYNEQFF.

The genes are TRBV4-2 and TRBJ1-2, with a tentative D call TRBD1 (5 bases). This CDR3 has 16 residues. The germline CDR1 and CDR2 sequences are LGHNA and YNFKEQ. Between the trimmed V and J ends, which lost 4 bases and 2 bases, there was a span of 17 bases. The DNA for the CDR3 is TGTGCCAGCAGCCCTCCGGCAGGGCCGTTCAACTATGGCTACACCTTC. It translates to CASSPPAGPFNYGYTF.

For the CDR3, the DNA is TGTGCCAGTAGTATCTCAACTAGCGGAGAGACCCAGTACTTC. Its protein is CASSISTSGETQYF. This sequence joins TRBV19 and TRBJ2-5; 8 bases fit TRBD2. Looked up from germline, CDR1 is LNHDA and CDR2 is SQIVND (reference sequence). CDR3 length equals 14 residues. J was trimmed by 4 bases and V by 3 bases; bases with no gene match: 4.

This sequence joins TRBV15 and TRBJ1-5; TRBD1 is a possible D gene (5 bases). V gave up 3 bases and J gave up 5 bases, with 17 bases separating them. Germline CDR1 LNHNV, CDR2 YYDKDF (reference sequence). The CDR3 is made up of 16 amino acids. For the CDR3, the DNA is TGTGCCACCAGCAGTTCCAGGGTTTCGTTCCATCAGCCCCAGCATTTT. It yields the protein CATSSSRVSFHQPQHF.

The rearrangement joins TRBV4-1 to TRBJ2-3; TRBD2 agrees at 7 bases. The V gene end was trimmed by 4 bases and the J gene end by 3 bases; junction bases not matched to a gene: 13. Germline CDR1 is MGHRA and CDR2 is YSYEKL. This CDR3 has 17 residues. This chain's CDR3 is CASSLTPGTIRTDTQYF. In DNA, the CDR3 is TGCGCCAGCAGCCTTACACCCGGGACTATCAGGACAGATACGCAGTATTTT.

CDR3 sequence (DNA): TGTGCCAGCAGTGATGGGACTAGCGGGCCGACTTCCTACAATGAGCAGTTCTTC. Translated: CASSDGTSGPTSYNEQFF. V gene TRBV27 combines with J gene TRBJ2-1; 12 bases agree with TRBD2. CDR3 length equals 18 residues. J was trimmed by 1 base and V by 5 bases; bases with no gene match: 9. Germline loops: CDR1 MNHEY, CDR2 SMNVEV (reference sequence).

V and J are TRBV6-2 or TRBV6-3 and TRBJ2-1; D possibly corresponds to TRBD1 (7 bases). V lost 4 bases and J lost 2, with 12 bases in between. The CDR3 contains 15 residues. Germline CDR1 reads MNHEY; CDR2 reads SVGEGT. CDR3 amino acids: CASSWSRGAYNEQFF. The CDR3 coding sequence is TGTGCCAGCAGTTGGAGCAGGGGGGCCTACAATGAGCAGTTCTTC.

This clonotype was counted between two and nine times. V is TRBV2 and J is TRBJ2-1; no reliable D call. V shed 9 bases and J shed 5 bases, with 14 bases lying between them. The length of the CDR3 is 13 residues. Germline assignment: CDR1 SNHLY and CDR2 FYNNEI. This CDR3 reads CASLKIRDNEQFF. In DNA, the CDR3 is TGTGCCAGTCTAAAGATCCGGGACAATGAGCAGTTCTTC.

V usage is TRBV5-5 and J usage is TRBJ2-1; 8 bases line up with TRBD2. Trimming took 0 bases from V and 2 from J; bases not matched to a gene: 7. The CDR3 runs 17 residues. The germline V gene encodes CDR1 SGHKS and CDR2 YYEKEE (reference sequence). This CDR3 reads CASSLVTSGTPYNEQFF. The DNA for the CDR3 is TGTGCCAGCAGCTTGGTCACTAGCGGAACCCCCTACAATGAGCAGTTCTTC.

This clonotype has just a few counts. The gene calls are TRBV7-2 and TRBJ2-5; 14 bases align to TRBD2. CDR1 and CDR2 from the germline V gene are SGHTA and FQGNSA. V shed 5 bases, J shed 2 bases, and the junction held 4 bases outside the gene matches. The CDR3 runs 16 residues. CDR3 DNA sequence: TGTGCCAGCAGCCCGGGACTAGCGGGGGTTCAAGAGACCCAGTACTTC. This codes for CASSPGLAGVQETQYF.

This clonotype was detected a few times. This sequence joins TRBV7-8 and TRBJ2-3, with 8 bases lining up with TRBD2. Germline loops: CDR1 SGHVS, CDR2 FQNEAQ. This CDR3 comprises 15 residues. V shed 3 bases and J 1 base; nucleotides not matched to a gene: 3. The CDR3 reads CASSLGLGGTDTQYF. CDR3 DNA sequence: TGTGCCAGCAGCTTGGGACTAGGGGGCACAGATACGCAGTATTTT.

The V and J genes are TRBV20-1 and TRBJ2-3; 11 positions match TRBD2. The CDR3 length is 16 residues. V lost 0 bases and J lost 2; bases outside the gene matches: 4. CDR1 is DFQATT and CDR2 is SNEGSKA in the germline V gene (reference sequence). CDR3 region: CSARDATSGNTDTQYF. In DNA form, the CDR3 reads TGCAGTGCTAGAGATGCGACTAGCGGGAACACAGATACGCAGTATTTT.